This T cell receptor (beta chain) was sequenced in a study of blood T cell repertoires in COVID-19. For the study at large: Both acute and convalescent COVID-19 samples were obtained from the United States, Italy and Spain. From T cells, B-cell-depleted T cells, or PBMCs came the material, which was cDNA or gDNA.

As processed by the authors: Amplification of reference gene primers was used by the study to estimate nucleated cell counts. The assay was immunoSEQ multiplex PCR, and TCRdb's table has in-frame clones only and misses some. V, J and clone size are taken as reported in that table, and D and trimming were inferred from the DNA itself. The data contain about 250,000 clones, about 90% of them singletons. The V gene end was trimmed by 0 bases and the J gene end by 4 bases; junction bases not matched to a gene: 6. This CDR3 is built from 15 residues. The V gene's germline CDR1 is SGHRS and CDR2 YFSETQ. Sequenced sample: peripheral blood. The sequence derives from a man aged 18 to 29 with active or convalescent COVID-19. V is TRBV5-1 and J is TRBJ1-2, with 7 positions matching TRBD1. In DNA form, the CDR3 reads TGCGCCAGCAGCTTGGGTTCGACAGGGACCTATGGCTACACCTTC. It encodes CASSLGSTGTYGYTF.